This T cell receptor beta chain was sequenced for a study of blood T cell repertoires in COVID-19. Across the whole study: T cells, B-cell-depleted T cells, or PBMCs provided the cDNA or gDNA that served as material.

CDR3 length: 11 amino acids. The V gene lost 10 bases and the J gene lost 4 bases, with 9 bases spanning the gap. Germline CDR1 is ENHRY and CDR2 is SYGVKD. Libraries were prepared by immunoSEQ multiplex PCR; TCRdb keeps only in-frame clonotypes and omits some of them. Here the sample spans more than 200,000 clones, around 89% being singletons. This clone was observed once. Sequencing used peripheral blood. This chain uses TRBV10-3 with TRBJ2-3; weak D call: TRBD2 (7 bases). The clonotype comes from a man in his 70s with acute or convalescent COVID-19. The CDR3 bases are TGTGCCAGCGGGGGCCCAGATACGCAGTATTTT. Protein: CASGGPDTQYF.